A single sample gave rise to the 12 T cell receptor beta chains below, sequenced in a study of cytomegalovirus exposure and HLA in healthy donors. Sequencing used immunoSEQ multiplex PCR; TCRdb keeps in-frame clones, though not all of them. The table lists about 400,000 clones, approximately 90% of them singletons, with approximately 0.86% in the top ten. The specimen sequenced was PBMCs. The receptor set was obtained from a woman between 18 and 30 years old in good health and CMV-seronegative.

In this sample, this clone turned up a few times. This rearrangement joins TRBV4-1 to TRBJ1-1; D perhaps matches TRBD1 (5 bases). This CDR3 contains 13 residues. The V and J ends lost 7 bases and 0 bases respectively, with 9 bases between them. CDR1 MGHRA and CDR2 YSYEKL come from the germline V gene. The CDR3 region has the DNA TGCGCCAGCACGCAGGGTTTGAACACTGAAGCTTTCTTT. Amino acid sequence: CASTQGLNTEAFF.

The rearrangement links TRBV5-6 to TRBJ2-7; TRBD2 is a possible D gene (5 bases). V was shortened by 3 bases and J by 2 bases, with 12 bases between the two germline ends. The germline V gene has CDR1 SGHDT and CDR2 YYEEEE. The CDR3 length is 14 residues. The CDR3 spells CASSWAGQAYEQYF. The CDR3 DNA reads as TGTGCCAGCAGCTGGGCGGGCCAAGCCTACGAGCAGTACTTC.

This rearrangement joins TRBV7-7 to TRBJ2-1; TRBD1 matches 7 bases. The CDR3 extends over 13 amino acids. V lost 4 bases to trimming and J lost 6 bases; unmatched junction nucleotides: 3. Germline V gives CDR1 SSHAT, CDR2 FNYEAQ (reference sequence). CDR3 sequence reads: CASSWDSRNEQFF. For the CDR3, the DNA is TGTGCCAGCAGCTGGGACAGCCGCAATGAGCAGTTCTTC.

V gene TRBV5-5 combines with J gene TRBJ2-7; no firm D call. V lost 0 bases, J lost 0 bases, and 10 bases lay in between. The length of the CDR3 is 15 residues. Germline V lookup: CDR1 SGHKS, CDR2 YYEKEE (reference sequence). The DNA for the CDR3 is TGTGCCAGCAGCTTGGGAAGCCTTTTCTCCTACGAGCAGTACTTC. Protein sequence: CASSLGSLFSYEQYF.

J is TRBJ1-1 and V is TRBV6-1; 7 bases match TRBD1. The CDR3 runs to 13 residues. The junction had 1 base not matched to a gene; V was cut back by 6 bases and J by 0 bases. The germline gives CDR1 MNHNS, CDR2 SASEGT. The CDR3 spells CASRQGVNTEAFF. The CDR3 DNA is TGTGCCAGCAGGCAGGGGGTGAACACTGAAGCTTTCTTT.

This clone was found a few times. This chain connects TRBV27 to TRBJ1-2; TRBD1 aligns across 10 bases. Trimming at V came to 5 bases and at J to 1 base, leaving 1 base not matched to a gene. The CDR3 has 14 amino acids. In germline, CDR1 is MNHEY, CDR2 SMNVEV (reference sequence). The CDR3 DNA follows: TGTGCCAGCAGTCGGGACAGGGGTAACTATGGCTACACCTTC. Translating gives CASSRDRGNYGYTF.

The rearrangement joins TRBV4-1 to TRBJ2-7; TRBD1 agrees at 7 bases. Trimming at V came to 0 bases and at J to 0 bases, leaving 11 bases not matched to a gene. Germline V gene sequence: CDR1 MGHRA, CDR2 YSYEKL. The CDR3 contains 18 residues. The CDR3 sequence: CASSQEAPTGVFSYEQYF. The CDR3 DNA reads as TGCGCCAGCAGCCAAGAGGCCCCCACAGGGGTTTTCTCCTACGAGCAGTACTTC.

This clone was seen just once. This rearrangement joins TRBV6-5 to TRBJ1-2; D possibly corresponds to TRBD1 (6 bases). The V end was cut by 7 bases, the J end by 6 bases, with 18 bases between. The germline CDR1 and CDR2 sequences are MNHEY and SVGAGI. The CDR3 is 14 amino acids. The CDR3 DNA sequence: TGTGCCAGCACCAAGACAGGAGAGGGGGATGGCTACACCTTC. Translating it yields CASTKTGEGDGYTF.

The chain couples TRBV28 to TRBJ2-3; D possibly corresponds to TRBD2 (6 bases). Germline lookup yields CDR1 MDHEN and CDR2 SYDVKM. The CDR3 is made up of 16 amino acids. V gave up 6 bases and J gave up 0 bases, with 16 bases separating them. CDR3 in amino acids: CASSISGSPSTDTQYF. CDR3 sequence (DNA): TGTGCCAGCAGCATTTCCGGGAGCCCAAGCACAGATACGCAGTATTTT.

The genes are TRBV7-3 and TRBJ2-2, with TRBD2 as a possible D gene (5 bases). Trimming pared 5 bases from V and 4 bases from J, leaving 23 bases between. Germline assignment: CDR1 SGHTA and CDR2 FQGTGA. This CDR3 spans 18 amino acids. CDR3 protein: CASSPEGVRLAATGELFF. The CDR3 DNA follows: TGTGCCAGCAGCCCCGAAGGTGTTCGGCTAGCCGCCACCGGGGAGCTGTTTTTT.

This sequence joins TRBV2 and TRBJ2-7; D may be TRBD2 (5 bases). The CDR3 runs to 15 residues. Per the germline V gene, CDR1 is SNHLY and CDR2 is FYNNEI. V was shortened by 4 bases and J by 4 bases, with 17 bases between the two germline ends. CDR3 in amino acids: CASSGLAGSLYEQYF. The CDR3 nucleotides are TGTGCCAGCAGTGGATTGGCGGGCAGCTTGTACGAGCAGTACTTC.

The J gene is TRBJ1-2, the V gene TRBV7-9, with D possibly TRBD1 on 6 matching bases. Trimming stripped 0 bases from V and 8 bases from J, with 13 bases between. Germline values: CDR1 SEHNR, CDR2 FQNEAQ (reference sequence). The CDR3 has 14 residues. The CDR3 region is CASSLAGGKDGYTF. In DNA form, the CDR3 reads TGTGCCAGCAGCTTAGCAGGGGGTAAGGACGGCTACACCTTC.